This T cell receptor beta chain was sequenced during a study of T-cell memory formation after mild COVID-19. Study details: TCR clusters were mostly donor specific. Findings of the study overall: Among clones contracting day 15 to 85, CD4/CD8 was balanced, whereas later expanders leaned CD4+.

In the case of this clonotype: Its antigen is unknown.

Deletions cut 0 bases from V and 2 bases from J, with 16 bases between. Germline V gene lookup returns CDR1 KGHDR and CDR2 SFDVKD. The CDR3 is 18 amino acids. TCRdb passed the 5' RACE reads through MiXCR, listing each CDR3 protein once. The sample holds 40,000 to 60,000 distinct CDR3 sequences, 9% to 15% seen once. This clonotype was sampled from a man aged 18 to 29 who had mild COVID-19 (a few samples of this study predate the infection). Cell type and time point are not known. This chain connects TRBV24-1 to TRBJ2-1; D is ambiguous. Sequenced sample: PBMCs or a T cell subset sorted from them (not recorded which). The CDR3 DNA reads TGTGCCACCAGTGATTTGCCCTCGGCGAGCTGCGCCTACAATGAGCAGTTCTTC. Encoded protein: CATSDLPSASCAYNEQFF.